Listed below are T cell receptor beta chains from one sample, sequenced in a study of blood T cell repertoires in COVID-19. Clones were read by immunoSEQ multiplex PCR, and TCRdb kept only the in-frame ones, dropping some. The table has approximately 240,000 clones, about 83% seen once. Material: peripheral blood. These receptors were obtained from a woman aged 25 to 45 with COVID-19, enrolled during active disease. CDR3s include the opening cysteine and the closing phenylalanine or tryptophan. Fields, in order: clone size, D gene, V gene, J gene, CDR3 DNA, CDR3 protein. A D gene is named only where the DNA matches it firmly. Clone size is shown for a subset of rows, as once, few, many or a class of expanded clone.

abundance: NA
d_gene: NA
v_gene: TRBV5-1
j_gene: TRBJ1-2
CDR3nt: TGCGCCAGCAGCTTGGAGGACGCCGCGGGAGGCTACACCTTC
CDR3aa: CASSLEDAAGGYTF

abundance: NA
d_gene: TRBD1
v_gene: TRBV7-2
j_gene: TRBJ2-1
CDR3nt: TGTGCCAGCAGCTTAGAGGGACAGGGTGCCGGTGGGTCCTACAATGAGCAGTTCTTC
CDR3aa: CASSLEGQGAGGSYNEQFF

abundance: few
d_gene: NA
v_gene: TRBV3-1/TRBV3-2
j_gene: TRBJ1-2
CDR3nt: TGTGCCAGCAGCCAAGGGGACGGGGGTGCCACCTTC
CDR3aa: CASSQGDGGATF

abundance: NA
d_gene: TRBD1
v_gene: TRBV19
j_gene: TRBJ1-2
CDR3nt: TGTGCCAGTAATCCTCCCGGGACAGGGAACTATGGCTACACCTTC
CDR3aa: CASNPPGTGNYGYTF

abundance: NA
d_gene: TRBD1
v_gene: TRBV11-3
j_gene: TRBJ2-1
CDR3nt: TGTGCCAGCAGCAACGACAGGGGCTATTACAATGAGCAGTTCTTC
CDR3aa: CASSNDRGYYNEQFF

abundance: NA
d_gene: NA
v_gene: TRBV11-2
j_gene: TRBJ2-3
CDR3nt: TGTGCCAGCAGCTTAGCGGACACTTTAGCAGATACGCAGTATTTT
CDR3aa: CASSLADTLADTQYF

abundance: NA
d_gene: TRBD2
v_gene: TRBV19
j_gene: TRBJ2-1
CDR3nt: TGTGCCAGTAGTATCAGGGCTAGCGGGAATATCCATGAGCAGTTCTTC
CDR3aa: CASSIRASGNIHEQFF

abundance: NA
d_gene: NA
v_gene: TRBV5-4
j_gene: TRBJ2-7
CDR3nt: TGTGCCAGCAGCTCTGATCTTGGAGAGTACGAGCAGTACTTC
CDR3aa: CASSSDLGEYEQYF

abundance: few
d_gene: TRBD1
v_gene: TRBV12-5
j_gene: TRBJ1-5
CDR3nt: TGTGCTAGTGGTTTGGGCCCGGGACAGACAACTGATAGCAATCAGCCCCAGCATTTT
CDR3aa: CASGLGPGQTTDSNQPQHF

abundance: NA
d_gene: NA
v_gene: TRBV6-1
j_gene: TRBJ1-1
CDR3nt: TGTGCCAGCAGTGAATCACAAGAGAACACTGAAGCTTTCTTT
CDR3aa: CASSESQENTEAFF

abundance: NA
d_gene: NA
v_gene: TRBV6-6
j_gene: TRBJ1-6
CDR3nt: TGTGCCAGCAGTTACATCCGGGGGACTGATTCACCCCTCCACTTT
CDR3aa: CASSYIRGTDSPLHF

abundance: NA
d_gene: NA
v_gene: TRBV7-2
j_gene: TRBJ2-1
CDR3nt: TGTGCCAGCAGGCAAACTATTCATGAGCAGTTCTTC
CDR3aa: CASRQTIHEQFF

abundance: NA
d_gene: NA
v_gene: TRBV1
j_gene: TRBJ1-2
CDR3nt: TGCACCAGCAGCCGGACTAGAGAGGGGCACTATGGCTACACCTTC
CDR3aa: CTSSRTREGHYGYTF

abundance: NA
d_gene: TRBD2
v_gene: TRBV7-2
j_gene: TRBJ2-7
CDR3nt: TGTGCCAGCAGCTCGGGACTAGCGGGGTCTGGGTACGAGCAGTACTTC
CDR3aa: CASSSGLAGSGYEQYF

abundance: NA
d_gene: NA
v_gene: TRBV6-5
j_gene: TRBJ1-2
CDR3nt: TGTGCCAGCAGTCTACTCAGCGGTGCGGGCTATGGCTACACCTTC
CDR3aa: CASSLLSGAGYGYTF

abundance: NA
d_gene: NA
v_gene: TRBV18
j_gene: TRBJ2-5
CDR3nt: TGTGCCAGCTCACCGCGGGCCCAAGAGACCCAGTACTTC
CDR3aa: CASSPRAQETQYF

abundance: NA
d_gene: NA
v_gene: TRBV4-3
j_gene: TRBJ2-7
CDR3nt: TGCGCCAGCAGCCCCATGCCCTGGGCAGGGGTCCGGGAGCAGTACTTC
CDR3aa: CASSPMPWAGVREQYF

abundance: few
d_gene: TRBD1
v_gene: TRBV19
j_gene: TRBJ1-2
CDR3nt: TGTGCCAGTAATACGGACAGGGGATACGGCTACACCTTC
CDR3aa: CASNTDRGYGYTF

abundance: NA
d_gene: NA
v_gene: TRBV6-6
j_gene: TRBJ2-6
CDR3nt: TGTGCCAGCAGTTCTTATTCTGGGGCCAACGTCCTGACTTTC
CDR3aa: CASSSYSGANVLTF

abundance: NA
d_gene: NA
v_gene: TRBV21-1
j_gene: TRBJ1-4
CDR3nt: TGTGCCAGCAGCAAACGCGGGTATTCAACTAATGAAAAACTGTTTTTT
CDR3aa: CASSKRGYSTNEKLFF

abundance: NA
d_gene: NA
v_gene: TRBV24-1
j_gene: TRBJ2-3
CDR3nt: TGTGCCACCAGTGACCCCAGGGGGGACGATACGCAGTATTTT
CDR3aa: CATSDPRGDDTQYF

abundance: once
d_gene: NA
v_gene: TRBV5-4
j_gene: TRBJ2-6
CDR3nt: TGTGCCAGCAGCTTGGCCGGGGTAGCGGTAGCTGGGGCCAACGTCCTGACTTTC
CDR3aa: CASSLAGVAVAGANVLTF

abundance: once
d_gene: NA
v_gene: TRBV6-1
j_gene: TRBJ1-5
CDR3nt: TGTGCCAGCAGTGAAGTCAGAAATCAGCCCCAGCATTTT
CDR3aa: CASSEVRNQPQHF

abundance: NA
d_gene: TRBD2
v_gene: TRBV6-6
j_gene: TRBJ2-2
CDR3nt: TGTGCCAGCAGTTCGGCCAGCGGGGGGACCGGGGAGCTGTTTTTT
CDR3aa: CASSSASGGTGELFF

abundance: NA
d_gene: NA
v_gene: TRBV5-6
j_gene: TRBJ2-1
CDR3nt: TGTGCCAGCAGCTCCAGACTTGCTTTCTCCTACAATGAGCAGTTCTTC
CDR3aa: CASSSRLAFSYNEQFF

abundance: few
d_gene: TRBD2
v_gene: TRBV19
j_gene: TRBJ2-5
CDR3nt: TGTGCCAGTAGGCTAGCGGGAGAGACCCAGTACTTC
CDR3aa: CASRLAGETQYF

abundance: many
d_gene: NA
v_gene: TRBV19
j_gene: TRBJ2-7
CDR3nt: TGTGCCAGTCAGCTCCAACAGGGACCCTCCTACGAGCAGTACTTC
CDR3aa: CASQLQQGPSYEQYF

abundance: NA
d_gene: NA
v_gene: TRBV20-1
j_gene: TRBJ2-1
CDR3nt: TGCAGTGCTAATTCCGATGAGCAGTTCTTC
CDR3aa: CSANSDEQFF

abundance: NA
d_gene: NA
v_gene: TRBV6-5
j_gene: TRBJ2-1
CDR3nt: TGTGCCAGCAGTCACCCTTGGGGGGACAATGAGCAGTTCTTC
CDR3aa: CASSHPWGDNEQFF

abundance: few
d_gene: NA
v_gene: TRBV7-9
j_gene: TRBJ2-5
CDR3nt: TGTGCCAGCAGCTGGTCGGGGGGCCTAGAGACCCAGTACTTC
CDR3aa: CASSWSGGLETQYF

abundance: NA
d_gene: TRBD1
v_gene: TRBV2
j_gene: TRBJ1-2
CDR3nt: TGTGCCAGAAGCCGGGACAGCGCAATCGCTAACTATGGCTACACCTTC
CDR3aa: CARSRDSAIANYGYTF

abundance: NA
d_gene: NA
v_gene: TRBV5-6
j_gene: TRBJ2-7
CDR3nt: TGTGCCAGCAGCTTGGCCGAGGCCCTTACCTACGAGCAGTACTTC
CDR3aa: CASSLAEALTYEQYF

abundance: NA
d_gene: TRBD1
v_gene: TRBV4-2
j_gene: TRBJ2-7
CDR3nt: TGTGCCAGCAGCCCTCCCGGGACAGGGGGCCACGAGCAGTACTTC
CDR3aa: CASSPPGTGGHEQYF

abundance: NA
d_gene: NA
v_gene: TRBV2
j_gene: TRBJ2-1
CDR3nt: TGTGCCAGCAGAGGACAGAGCTCCTACAATGAGCAGTTCTTC
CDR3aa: CASRGQSSYNEQFF

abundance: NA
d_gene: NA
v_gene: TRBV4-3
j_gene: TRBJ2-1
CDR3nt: TGCGCCAGCAACTCGCAACCCCAGGTGAGTGAGCAGTTCTTC
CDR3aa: CASNSQPQVSEQFF

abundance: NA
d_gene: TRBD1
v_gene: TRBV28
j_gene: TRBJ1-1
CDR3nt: TGTGCCAGCAGACCCCCAGGGGGGAACACTGAAGCTTTCTTT
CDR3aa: CASRPPGGNTEAFF

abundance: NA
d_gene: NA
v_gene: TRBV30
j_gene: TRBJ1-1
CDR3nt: TGTGCCTGGAGGCAGGGGTCGAACACTGAAGCTTTCTTT
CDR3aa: CAWRQGSNTEAFF

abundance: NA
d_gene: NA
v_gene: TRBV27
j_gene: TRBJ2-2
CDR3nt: TGTGCCAGCAGTCCACCCAGGGCTAGCGTCGGCGGGGAGCTGTTTTTT
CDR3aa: CASSPPRASVGGELFF

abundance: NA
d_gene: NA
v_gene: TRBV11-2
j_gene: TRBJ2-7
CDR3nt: TGTGCCAGCAGCTTAGACAGCTCCTACGAGCAGTACTTC
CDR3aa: CASSLDSSYEQYF

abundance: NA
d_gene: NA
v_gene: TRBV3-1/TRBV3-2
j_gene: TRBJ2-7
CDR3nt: TGTGCCAGCAGCCAAGATCCACTCACCTACGAGCAGTACTTC
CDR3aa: CASSQDPLTYEQYF

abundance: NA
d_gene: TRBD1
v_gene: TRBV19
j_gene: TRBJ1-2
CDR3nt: TGTGCCAGTAGTATCGACAGGGGAGACTATGGCTACACCTTC
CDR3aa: CASSIDRGDYGYTF